This TCR beta chain was captured by sequencing in a study of blood T cell repertoires in COVID-19. Background on the study: Some COVID-19 samples were acute and others convalescent; all came from the United States, Italy and Spain.

This CDR3 comprises 14 residues. The V gene's germline CDR1 is LGHDT and CDR2 YNNKEL (reference sequence). V lost 0 bases, J lost 4 bases, and 7 bases lay in between. Clones were sequenced by immunoSEQ multiplex PCR, and TCRdb holds only the in-frame ones, with some missing. Among around 380,000 clones listed, about 80% were seen once. Specimen: peripheral blood. V gene TRBV3-1 (or the pseudogene TRBV3-2) combines with J gene TRBJ1-3; TRBD1 is a possible D gene (5 bases). The receptor was isolated from a human donor with acute or convalescent COVID-19. The donor label of this sample is uncertain. CDR3 protein: CASSQDPGGNTIYF. As DNA, the CDR3 is TGTGCCAGCAGCCAAGACCCAGGGGGAAACACCATATATTTT.